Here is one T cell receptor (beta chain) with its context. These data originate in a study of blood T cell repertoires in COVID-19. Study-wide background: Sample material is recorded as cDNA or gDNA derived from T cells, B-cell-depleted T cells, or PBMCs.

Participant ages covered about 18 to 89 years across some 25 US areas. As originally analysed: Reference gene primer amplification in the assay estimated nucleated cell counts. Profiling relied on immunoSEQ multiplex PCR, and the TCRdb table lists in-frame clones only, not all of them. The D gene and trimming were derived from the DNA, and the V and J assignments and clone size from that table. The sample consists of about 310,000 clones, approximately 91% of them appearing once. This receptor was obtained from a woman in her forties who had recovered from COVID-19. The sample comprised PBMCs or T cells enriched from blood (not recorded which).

The CDR3 is CATSTYRGTEAFF. The DNA of the CDR3 is TGTGCCACCAGCACCTACAGGGGCACTGAAGCTTTCTTT. V is TRBV15 and J is TRBJ1-1, with 7 bases identical to TRBD1. This CDR3 is 13 amino acids long. With 4 bases clipped from V and 4 bases from J, the junction kept 3 bases outside the gene matches. The germline CDR1 and CDR2 sequences are LNHNV and YYDKDF (reference sequence).